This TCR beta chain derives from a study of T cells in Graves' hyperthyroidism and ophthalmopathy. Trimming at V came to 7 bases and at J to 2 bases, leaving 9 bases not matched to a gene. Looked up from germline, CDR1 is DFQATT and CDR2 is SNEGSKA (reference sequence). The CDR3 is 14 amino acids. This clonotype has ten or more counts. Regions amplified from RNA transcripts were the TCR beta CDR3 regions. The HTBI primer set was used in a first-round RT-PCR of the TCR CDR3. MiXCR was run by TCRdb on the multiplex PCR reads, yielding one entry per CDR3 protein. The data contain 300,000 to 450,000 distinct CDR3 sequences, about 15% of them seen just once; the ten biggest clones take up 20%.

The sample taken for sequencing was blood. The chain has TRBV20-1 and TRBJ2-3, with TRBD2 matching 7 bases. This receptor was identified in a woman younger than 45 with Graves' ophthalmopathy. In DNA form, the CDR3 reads TGCAGTGAGGGACTCGGGGGGACCACAGATACGCAGTATTTT. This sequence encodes CSEGLGGTTDTQYF.